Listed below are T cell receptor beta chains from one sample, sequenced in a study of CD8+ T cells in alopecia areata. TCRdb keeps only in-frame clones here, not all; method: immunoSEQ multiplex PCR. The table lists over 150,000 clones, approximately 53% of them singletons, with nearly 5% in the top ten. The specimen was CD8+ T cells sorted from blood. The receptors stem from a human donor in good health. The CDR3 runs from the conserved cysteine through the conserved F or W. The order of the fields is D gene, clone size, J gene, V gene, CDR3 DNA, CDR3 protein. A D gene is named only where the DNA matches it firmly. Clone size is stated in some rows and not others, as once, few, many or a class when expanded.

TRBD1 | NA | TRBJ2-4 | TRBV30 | TGTGCCTGGAGTTCGGGCAGGGGGCTCACCGGGGACATTCAGTACTTC | CAWSSGRGLTGDIQYF
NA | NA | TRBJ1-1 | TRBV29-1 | TGCAGCGTCCGGGGGACTGAAGCTTTCTTT | CSVRGTEAFF
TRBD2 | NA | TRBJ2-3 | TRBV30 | TGTGCCTGGAGCTCAGTCGGGGGGGCTCCAGATACGCAGTATTTT | CAWSSVGGAPDTQYF
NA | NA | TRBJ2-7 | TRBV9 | TGTGCCAGCAGCTCACGGGACGCCCCCAACGAGCAGTACTTC | CASSSRDAPNEQYF
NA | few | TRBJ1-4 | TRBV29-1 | TGCAGCGTTGAACAGCCTGGGGGGGGTGAAAAACTGTTTTTT | CSVEQPGGGEKLFF
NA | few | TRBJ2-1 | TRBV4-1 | TGCGCCACTTCGATGGGGGGCCTTGAGCAGTTCTTC | CATSMGGLEQFF
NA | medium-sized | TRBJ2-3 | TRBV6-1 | TGTGCCAGCACCCATGGGTCAGGGGGGCCAGATACGCAGTATTTT | CASTHGSGGPDTQYF
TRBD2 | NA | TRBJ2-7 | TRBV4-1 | TGCGCCAGCAGCCAAGCCCCTAGCGGGGGGTTCTACGAGCAGTACTTC | CASSQAPSGGFYEQYF
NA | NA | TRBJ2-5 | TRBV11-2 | TGTGCCAGCAGCTTAGATCCTACGGGGGAAGAGACCCAGTACTTC | CASSLDPTGEETQYF
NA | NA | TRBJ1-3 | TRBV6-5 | TGTGCCAGCAGCCCCGACAGTGGCTCTGGAAACACCATATATTTT | CASSPDSGSGNTIYF
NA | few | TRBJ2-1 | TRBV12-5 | TGTGCTAGTGGTTTAAACGTGGATGAGCAGTTCTTC | CASGLNVDEQFF
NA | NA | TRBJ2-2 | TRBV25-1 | TGTGCCAGCAGTGAATATTTGGCAACCGGGGAGCTGTTTTTT | CASSEYLATGELFF
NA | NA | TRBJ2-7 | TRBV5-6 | TGTGCCAGCAGCGACGTTAGCTCCTACGAGCAGTACTTC | CASSDVSSYEQYF
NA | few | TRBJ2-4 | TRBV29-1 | TGCAGCGTTGAGGGTCGAGGAAACATTCAGTACTTC | CSVEGRGNIQYF
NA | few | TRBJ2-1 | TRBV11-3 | TGTGCCAGCAGCTTAGCAGGGAGTATGGACAATGAGCAGTTCTTC | CASSLAGSMDNEQFF
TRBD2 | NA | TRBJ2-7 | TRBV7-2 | TGTGCCAGCAGCTTGGGACTAGCGGGCCCCTCCTACGAGCAGTACTTC | CASSLGLAGPSYEQYF
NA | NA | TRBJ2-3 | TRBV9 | TGTGCCAGCAGCGTAGGCCCAAGTCGACTACTTACAGATACGCAGTATTTT | CASSVGPSRLLTDTQYF
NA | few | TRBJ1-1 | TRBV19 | TGTGCCAGTAGTATTCAGGAAGGCACTGAAGCTTTCTTT | CASSIQEGTEAFF
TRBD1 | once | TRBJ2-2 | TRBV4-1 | TGCGCCAGCAGCCAGGTGACAGGGGAAGACACCGGGGAGCTGTTTTTT | CASSQVTGEDTGELFF
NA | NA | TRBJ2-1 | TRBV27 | TGTGCCAGCAGTTTCAATGGGGGGAATGAGCAGTTCTTC | CASSFNGGNEQFF
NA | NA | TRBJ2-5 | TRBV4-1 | TGCGCCAGCAGCCCCCAGGGGTTGCAGACCCAGTACTTC | CASSPQGLQTQYF
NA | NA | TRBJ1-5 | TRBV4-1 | TGCGCCAGCAGCCAAGACGGGGGGAGTCAGCCCCAGCATTTT | CASSQDGGSQPQHF
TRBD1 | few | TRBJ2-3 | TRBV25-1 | TGTGCCAGCAGTGAAGTAGGGACAGGAATCACAGATACGCAGTATTTT | CASSEVGTGITDTQYF
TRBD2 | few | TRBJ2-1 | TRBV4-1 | TGCGCCAGCAGCCACCGACTAGCGGGGGGCGGGAAGAATGAGCAGTTCTTC | CASSHRLAGGGKNEQFF
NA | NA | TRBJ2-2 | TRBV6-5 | TGTGCCAGCTCCCCCTGGATGACCGGGGAGCTGTTTTTT | CASSPWMTGELFF
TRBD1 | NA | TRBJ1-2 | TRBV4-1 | TGCGCCAGCAGCGTGCACCCAGGACAGGCGAACTATGGCTACACCTTC | CASSVHPGQANYGYTF
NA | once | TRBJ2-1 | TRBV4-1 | TGCGCCAGCAGCCAAGTTACATACTCCTACAATGAGCAGTTCTTC | CASSQVTYSYNEQFF
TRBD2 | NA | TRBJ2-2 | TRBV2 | TGTGCCAGCCAAACTAGCGGGGTCAACACCGGGGAGCTGTTTTTT | CASQTSGVNTGELFF
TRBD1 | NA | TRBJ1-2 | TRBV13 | TGTGCCAGCTTCGGACAGGGGAGCAAGGACTATGGCTACACCTTC | CASFGQGSKDYGYTF
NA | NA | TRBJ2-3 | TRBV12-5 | TGTGCTAGTGGTTTGGGACTCACAGGGCCCGATACGCAGTATTTT | CASGLGLTGPDTQYF
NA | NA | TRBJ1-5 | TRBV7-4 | TGTGTTCGTCAGCCCCAGCATTTT | CVRQPQHF
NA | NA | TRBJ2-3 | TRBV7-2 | TGTGCCAGCAGCTTAGAAGGGACTGGGGGAGATACGCAGTATTTT | CASSLEGTGGDTQYF
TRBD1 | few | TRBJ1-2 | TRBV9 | TGTGCCAGCAGTCACGGACAGGGGCTAGCTAACTATGGCTACACCTTC | CASSHGQGLANYGYTF
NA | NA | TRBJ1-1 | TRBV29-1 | TGCAGCGGTCTCGACACTGAAGCTTTCTTT | CSGLDTEAFF
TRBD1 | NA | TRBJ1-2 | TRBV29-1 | TGCAGCGTTGCGGGACAGATCTATGGCTACACCTTC | CSVAGQIYGYTF
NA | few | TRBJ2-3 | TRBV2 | TGTGCCAGCAGTGAAGCGCTGTCTAGCGGCACAGATACGCAGTATTTT | CASSEALSSGTDTQYF
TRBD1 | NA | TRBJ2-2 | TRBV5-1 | TGCGCCAGCAGCTCGGGACAGGGCACCGGGGAGCTGTTTTTT | CASSSGQGTGELFF
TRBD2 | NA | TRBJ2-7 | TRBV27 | TGTGCCAGCAGTATTAGCGGGAGCTCCTACGAGCAGTACTTC | CASSISGSSYEQYF
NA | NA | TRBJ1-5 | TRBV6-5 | TGTGCCAGCAGTGTCTCAAGCAATCAGCCCCAGCATTTT | CASSVSSNQPQHF
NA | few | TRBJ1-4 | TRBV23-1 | TGCGCCAGCAGTCATGCGGTCGAAAAACTGTTTTTT | CASSHAVEKLFF
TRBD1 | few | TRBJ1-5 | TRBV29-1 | TGCAGCGTTGGACAGGGCGGGCAGCCCCAGCATTTT | CSVGQGGQPQHF
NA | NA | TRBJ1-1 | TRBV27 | TGTGCCAGCAGTTTGGGGAGGAACACTGAAGCTTTCTTT | CASSLGRNTEAFF